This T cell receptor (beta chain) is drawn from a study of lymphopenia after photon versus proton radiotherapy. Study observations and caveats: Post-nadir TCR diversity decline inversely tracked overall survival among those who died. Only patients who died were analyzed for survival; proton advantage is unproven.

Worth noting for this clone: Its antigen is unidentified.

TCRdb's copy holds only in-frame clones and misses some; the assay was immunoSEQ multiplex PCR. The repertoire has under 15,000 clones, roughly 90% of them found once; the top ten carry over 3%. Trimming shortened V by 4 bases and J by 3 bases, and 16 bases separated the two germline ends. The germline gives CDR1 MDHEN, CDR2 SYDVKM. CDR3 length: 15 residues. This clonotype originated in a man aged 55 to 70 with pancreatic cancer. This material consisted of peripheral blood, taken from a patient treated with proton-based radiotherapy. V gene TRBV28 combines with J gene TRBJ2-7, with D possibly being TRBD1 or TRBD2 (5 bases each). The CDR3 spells CASSSRGSAVYEQYF. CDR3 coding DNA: TGTGCCAGCAGTTCGAGGGGCTCTGCCGTCTACGAGCAGTACTTC.